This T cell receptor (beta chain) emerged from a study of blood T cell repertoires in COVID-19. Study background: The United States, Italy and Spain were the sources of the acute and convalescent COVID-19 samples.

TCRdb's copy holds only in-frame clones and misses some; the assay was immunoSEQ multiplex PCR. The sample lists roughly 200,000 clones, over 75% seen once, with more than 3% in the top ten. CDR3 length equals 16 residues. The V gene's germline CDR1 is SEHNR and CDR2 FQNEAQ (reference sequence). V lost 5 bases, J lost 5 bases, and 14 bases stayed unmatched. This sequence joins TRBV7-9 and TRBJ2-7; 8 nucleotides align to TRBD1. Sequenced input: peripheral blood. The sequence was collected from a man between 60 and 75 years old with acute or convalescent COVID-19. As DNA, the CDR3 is TGTGCCAGCAGCCGTAAAACCGGACAGGGTACGGACGAGCAGTACTTC. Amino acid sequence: CASSRKTGQGTDEQYF.